This entry describes one T cell receptor beta chain. Its specificity is unknown. Deletions cut 2 bases from V and 2 bases from J, with 10 bases between. Germline assignment: CDR1 LNHDA and CDR2 SQIVND (reference sequence). There are 15 residues in the CDR3. This entry belongs to a study of CD8 T cells in Susac syndrome. Sequencing of TCR beta covered CD8+ and CD4+ T cells obtained from blood. Purification of the CD8+ and CD4+ T cells relied on negative isolation, and TEMRA cells underwent FACS enrichment. The study's findings and limits: The study admitted that it had a relatively small number of individuals in its TCR sequencing and HLA analysis.

An input of roughly 0.45 to 1 ug of RNA was subjected to reverse transcription using random hexamers. TCRdb passed the immunoSEQ multiplex PCR reads through MiXCR, listing each CDR3 protein once. The data contain approximately 110,000 distinct CDR3 sequences, less than 97% of them singletons. The sample consisted of CD4+ T cells from PBMCs. The sequence was collected from a human donor in good health. The genes are TRBV19 and TRBJ1-5; D is perhaps TRBD1 (6 bases). The CDR3 is CASSIRGGGNQPQHF. The CDR3 coding sequence is TGTGCCAGTAGTATACGAGGGGGGGGCAATCAGCCCCAGCATTTT. Full variable domain (remainder filled in from reference TRBV19 and TRBJ1-5): DGGITQSPKYLFRKEGQNVTLSCEQNLNHDAMYWYRQDPGQGLRLIYYSQIVNDFQKGDIAEGYSVSREKKESFPLTVTSAQKNPTAFYLCASSIRGGGNQPQHFGDGTRLSIL.